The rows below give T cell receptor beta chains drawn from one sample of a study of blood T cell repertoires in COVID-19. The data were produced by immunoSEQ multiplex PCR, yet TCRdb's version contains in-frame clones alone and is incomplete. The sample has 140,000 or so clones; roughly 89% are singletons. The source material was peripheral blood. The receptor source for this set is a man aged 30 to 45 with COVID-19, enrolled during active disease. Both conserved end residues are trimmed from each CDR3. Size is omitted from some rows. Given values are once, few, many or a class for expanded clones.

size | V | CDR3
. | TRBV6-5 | ASSMTGVSNQPQH
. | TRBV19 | ASRTEDSNQPQH
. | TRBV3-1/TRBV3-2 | ASSRGGTGDEQY
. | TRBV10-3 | AISESEQGGGYT
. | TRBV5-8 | ASSPGTSEADTQY
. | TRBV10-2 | ASSPYLSAANTGELF
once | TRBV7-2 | ASSSGLAGVIEQY
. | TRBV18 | ASSPTPPLAGGPSEQF
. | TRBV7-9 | ASSLADYGYT
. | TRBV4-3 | ASSLGLAGGYEQY
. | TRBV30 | AWAEGSYNEQF
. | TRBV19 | ASSRDRANTEAF
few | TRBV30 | AGHRHDTEAF
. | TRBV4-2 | ASSQPTGTAGYT
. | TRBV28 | ASQLAGVYEQY
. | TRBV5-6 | ASSRGSGRADTQY
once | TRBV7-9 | AIENRINEQY
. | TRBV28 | ASSPGDSYT
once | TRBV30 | AWSDGSNQPQH
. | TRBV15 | ATSRVDRTNEKLF
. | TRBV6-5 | ASRPRQGSSYEQY
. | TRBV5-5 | ASSRPGTTYEQY
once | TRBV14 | ASSFKLGLGKYNEQF
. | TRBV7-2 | ASSHRSANQPQH
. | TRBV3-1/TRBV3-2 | ASSQVSNQPQH
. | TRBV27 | ASSIRAGGPVGELF
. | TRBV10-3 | AIGQSYTEAF
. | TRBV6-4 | ASSDSWTGVPHETQY
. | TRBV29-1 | SVRQGSDTQY
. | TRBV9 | ASGGTFSTDTQY
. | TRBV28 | ASSTGGQPQH
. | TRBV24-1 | ATSELTRNQETQY
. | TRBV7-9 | ASSSTSASSYEQY
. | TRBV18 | ASSPQRGQSNYGYT
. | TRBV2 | ASSEDRRSYT
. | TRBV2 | ASRGQGAGNQPQH
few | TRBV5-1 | ASSSPEAGVVEQY
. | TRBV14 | ASSQVEGTEAF
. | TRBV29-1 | SVDTPPSEENNEQF
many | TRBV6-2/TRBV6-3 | ASSYSGSSGGWPQH